The 2 T cell receptor beta chains reported below all come from one sample, sequenced in a study of T cells in Graves' hyperthyroidism and ophthalmopathy. Amplification targeted TCR beta CDR3 regions from RNA transcripts. An initial round of RT-PCR targeting the TCR CDR3 relied on the HTBI primer set. TCRdb passed the multiplex PCR reads through MiXCR, listing each CDR3 protein once. The data hold around 360,000 distinct CDR3 sequences, with roughly 15% observed a single time. Input material: blood. Receptors were obtained from a woman aged 55-70 years with Graves' ophthalmopathy.

This clonotype was detected ten times or more. The V and J genes are TRBV9 and TRBJ1-2; 7 bases are shared with TRBD1. Unmatched junction bases numbered 1, after V lost 5 bases and J lost 6 bases. There are 11 residues in the CDR3. The germline CDR1 and CDR2 sequences are SGDLS and YYNGEE. The chain's CDR3 is CASRGGDGYTF. Here the CDR3 DNA reads TGTGCCAGCAGAGGGGGCGATGGCTACACCTTC.

This clonotype was seen at least ten times. This chain links TRBV11-2 with TRBJ2-3; the D is unclear. CDR3 size: 12 residues. The germline V gene has CDR1 SGHAT and CDR2 FQNNGV. Trimming stripped 1 base from V and 3 bases from J, with 2 bases between. CDR3 bases: TGTGCCAGCAGCTTAGTGACAGATACGCAGTATTTT. This gives the protein CASSLVTDTQYF.